The sequence of this T cell receptor beta chain was determined in a study of human T cells and chemical hapten exposure. General study findings and limits: Against controls, expanded TCRs gave rise to significantly more large CDR3 similarity clusters.

Single cDNA molecules in the library carried unique molecular identifiers attached during preparation. How the authors handled the data: Samples ranged from roughly 23,224 to 690,600 TCRs, with a median of 95,638. TCRdb processed the RACE reads anew with MiXCR; each CDR3 protein has one entry. It is TCRdb's table, rather than the study itself, that gives the V and J calls and clone size. The sample has some 96,000 distinct CDR3 sequences; 27% are singletons. Trimming took off 3 bases at V and 4 bases at J, with 9 bases between the two ends. In germline, CDR1 is MDHEN, CDR2 SYDVKM. The CDR3 runs to 13 residues. This clonotype has more than one count but fewer than ten. Its matching antigen is unknown. As to time point: patch test 3, about 24 weeks after DPC sensitization. Treatment: therapeutic diphenylcyclopropenone sensitization with weekly scalp DPC. Unfractionated whole blood yielded the extracted total RNA.

The sample here was whole blood, taken in connection with sensitization to the hapten diphenylcyclopropenone (DPC). The chain has TRBV28 and TRBJ1-2, with D perhaps matching TRBD1 (5 bases). The sequence came from a man aged 35 to 55 with alopecia areata. Some clones in this sample may be carry-over from other donors' samples. In DNA, the CDR3 is TGTGCCAGCAGTTTTAGGGGTCTCTATGGCTACACCTTC. This codes for CASSFRGLYGYTF.